Given below is one TCR beta chain in context. Its antigen is currently not known. Per-nucleotide qualities are absent, and no much larger clonotype sits a single base away. The data originate from a study of blood T cells in healthy people across ages (dated by TCRdb to between 2014 and 2016). For the study in its entirety: In model experiments, template switching captured roughly one uniquely barcoded TCR beta cDNA molecule for every two T cells. Age-related changes in TCR beta repertoire diversity were measured in the study by deep sequencing normalized with unique cDNA molecular identifiers. Four age groups were formed from the donors: young (average approximately 15 years), middle-aged (approximately 42), aged (under 70) and long-lived (roughly 81). To avoid experimental bias, donors of different ages were randomly spread across the sequencing lanes. Using the same blood draw, the study looked at two additional independent replicas of 1 million unique cDNA reads for two donors, one aged 18 to 30 and the other aged 80 or older.

Library method: 5' RACE. The sequencer was an Illumina HiSeq 2500. A second about 7 to 11 cycle PCR used a sample-barcoded 5' primer and a J-beta primer mix. A unique molecular identifier was introduced onto each TCR beta cDNA molecule by a template-switch 5' adaptor carrying 12 random nucleotides. Each sample yielded at least 3 million CDR3-containing paired-end reads. First-strand cDNA was synthesized from all RNA with the Mint cDNA synthesis kit, primed by a TRBC-specific oligonucleotide. All cDNA was treated with uracil-DNA glycosylase and then went through a first 18-cycle PCR with the universal primers M1SS and BC2_uni_R. Per the source publication's procedure: For normalization, 1 million high-quality reads, each with a distinct molecular identifier, were randomly selected from each sample. Reads with shared molecular identifiers were discarded instead of being binned into consensus sequences. CDR3 identification, clonotype clustering and error correction used MiTCR with a Q25 quality threshold and the strictest error-elimination algorithm. A nonparametric unseen species model with Euler transformation was used to estimate lower-bound total TCR beta diversity. The raw public data were reprocessed by TCRdb itself: fastp quality trimming at Q25, MiXCR clonotype calling, in-frame beta chains only. Each entry is one CDR3 protein sequence, shown with its most common DNA and genes. It is TCRdb's table, rather than the study itself, that gives the V and J calls and clone size. This sample gives fewer than 1.5 million distinct CDR3 sequences in total; 42% of them show up just once. The ten most abundant clones make up approximately 7.9% of the sample.

General study outcomes and caveats: Observed TCR beta diversity per million T cells fell roughly linearly with age, and a significant reduction was already apparent by age about 38. Conclusive comparison of naive and antigen-experienced compartments was prevented by the profiling of bulk unsorted PBMCs. Donor CMV infection status was unknown, potentially confounding age-related changes in expanded clonotypes. Compared with the aged group, the long-lived group had more naive CD4+ T cells, fewer expanded clones and increased TCR diversity, suggesting age selection. Estimates of total diversity based on one million sequenced T cells were considered lower bounds and underestimates. There was a strong correlation between observed TCR beta diversity and the percentage of naive T cells measured by flow cytometry.

The donors were 40 or so Caucasian individuals from Russia, aged roughly 6 to 95 years, who were systemically healthy. Each donor gave around 9.9 milliliters of peripheral blood, collected into EDTA-treated Vacutainer tubes. PBMCs were isolated by Ficoll-Paque density-gradient centrifugation, with at least 7 million obtained per sample. Total RNA, at least 6 micrograms per sample, was extracted from PBMCs with Trizol reagent. The percentages of naive CD45RAhigh/CD27high T cells were determined by flow cytometry on a PBMC aliquot from every donor. The germline V gene sets CDR1 to SQVTM and CDR2 to ANQGSEA. V is shortened by 5 bases, J by 0 bases, and the region joining them spans 22 bases. Reading from cysteine to phenylalanine, the CDR3 counts 17 amino acids. Of the read, only the CDR3 DNA is kept; its 51 bases are in frame from base 1.

The receptor was derived from a woman aged 18-29 years in good health. The sequence links TRBV29-1 to TRBJ1-2, with no D gene named confidently. Sample: blood. For the CDR3, the sequence is CSVLPEVGVEPNYGYTF. The DNA sequence is given as TGCAGCGTTCTGCCGGAGGTCGGGGTTGAGCCTAACTATGGCTACACCTTC. Full variable domain (CDR3 extended with the reference TRBV29-1 and TRBJ1-2 proteins): SAVISQKPSRDICQRGTSLTIQCQVDSQVTMMFWYRQQPGQSLTLIATANQGSEATYESGFVIDKFPISRPNLTFSTLTVSNMSPEDSSIYLCSVLPEVGVEPNYGYTFGSGTRLTVV.